The T cell receptor (beta chain) described here comes from a study of T cell changes during pregnancy in multiple sclerosis. CDR3 size: 13 residues. V gave up 5 bases and J gave up 4 bases; unmatched junction bases: 2. Germline CDR1 reads LNHDA; CDR2 reads SQIVND (reference sequence). The protocol was immunoSEQ multiplex PCR, while the TCRdb copy is restricted to in-frame clones and leaves out a portion. This repertoire shows about 130,000 clones, roughly 96% found once; its top ten account for around 0.46%. The rearrangement joins TRBV19 to TRBJ2-1; 7 bases align to TRBD1. Source: peripheral blood, taken after pregnancy. The sequence derives from a female donor with multiple sclerosis, enrolled in a pregnancy study. This CDR3 reads CASSQTGYNEQFF. CDR3 bases: TGTGCCAGTAGTCAGACAGGGTACAATGAGCAGTTCTTC.